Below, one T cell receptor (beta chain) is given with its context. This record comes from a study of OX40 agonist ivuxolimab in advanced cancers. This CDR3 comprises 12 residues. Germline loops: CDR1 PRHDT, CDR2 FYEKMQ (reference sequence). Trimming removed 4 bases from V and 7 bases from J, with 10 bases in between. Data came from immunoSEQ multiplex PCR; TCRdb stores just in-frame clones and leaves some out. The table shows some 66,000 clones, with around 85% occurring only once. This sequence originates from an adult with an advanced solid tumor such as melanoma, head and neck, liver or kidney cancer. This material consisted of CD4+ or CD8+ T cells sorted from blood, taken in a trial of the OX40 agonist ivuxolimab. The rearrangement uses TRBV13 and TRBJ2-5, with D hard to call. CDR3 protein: CASSSPVGTQYF. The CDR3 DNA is TGTGCCAGCAGCTCCCCGGTCGGGACCCAGTACTTC.